These T cell receptor beta chains were read from a single sample in a study of molecular identifiers for immune sequencing clone quantification. TCRdb reprocessed the PCR reads with MiXCR, giving one entry per CDR3 protein. The table lists fewer than 350,000 distinct CDR3 sequences, 24% of them singletons. Sequenced: naive CD8+ T cells from blood, with Jurkat cell RNA spiked in. Every receptor here comes from a human donor in good health. Some libraries in this study had Jurkat cell RNA spiked in. Each CDR3 is given with its conserved first and last residue. D genes are given only for firm matches. Clone size is not always given. Where it is, it says once, few, many or a class for expanded clones.

>TRBV27|.|TRBJ1-1|few
CASSLAQGITEAFF
TGTGCCAGCAGTTTGGCACAGGGAATCACTGAAGCTTTCTTT
>TRBV25-1|.|TRBJ1-1|.
CASSEYTSVEAFF
TGTGCCAGCAGTGAATACACAAGTGTTGAAGCTTTCTTT
>TRBV11-2|.|TRBJ2-5|few
CASSLSQGETQYF
TGTGCCAGCAGCTTAAGTCAGGGGGAGACCCAGTACTTC
>TRBV7-9|TRBD1|TRBJ2-4|.
CASSRGPGQGKNIQYF
TGTGCCAGCAGCCGCGGACCGGGACAGGGGAAAAACATTCAGTACTTC
>TRBV12-5|.|TRBJ1-2|many
CASGLVRRQYAYGYTF
TGTGCTAGTGGTTTGGTACGGAGGCAGTACGCCTATGGCTACACCTTC
>TRBV4-3|.|TRBJ1-3|.
CASSQDSAGNTIYF
TGCGCCAGCAGCCAAGACAGCGCTGGAAACACCATATATTTT
>TRBV19|.|TRBJ2-2|few
CASSPGWGTGELFF
TGTGCCAGTAGTCCTGGGTGGGGGACCGGGGAGCTGTTTTTT
>TRBV4-3|.|TRBJ2-7|many
CASSQESKDTYEQYF
TGCGCCAGCAGCCAAGAGTCGAAGGATACCTACGAGCAGTACTTC
>TRBV2|TRBD1|TRBJ2-5|once
CTVGDSYQETQYF
TGTACAGTCGGGGACAGCTACCAAGAGACCCAGTACTTC
>TRBV28|.|TRBJ2-7|few
CASSFGGAEQYF
TGTGCCAGCAGTTTTGGGGGTGCCGAGCAGTACTTC
>TRBV7-8|.|TRBJ2-5|many
CASSAPGLQETQYF
TGTGCCAGCAGCGCACCGGGACTCCAAGAGACCCAGTACTTC
>TRBV30|.|TRBJ2-1|.
CAWIRASHNEQFF
TGTGCCTGGATTCGGGCGTCCCACAATGAGCAGTTCTTC
>TRBV6-2/TRBV6-3|.|TRBJ2-1|few
CASSYDGGEQFF
TGTGCCAGCAGTTACGACGGGGGTGAGCAGTTCTTC
>TRBV7-6|TRBD2|TRBJ2-3|few
CASSFFPGGDRHIPDTQYF
TGTGCCAGCAGCTTTTTTCCCGGGGGGGATCGACACATCCCAGATACGCAGTATTTT
>TRBV12-3/TRBV12-4|.|TRBJ1-5|.
CASSHSDQPQHF
TGTGCCAGCAGTCACAGCGATCAGCCCCAGCATTTT
>TRBV20-1|TRBD1|TRBJ2-7|.
CSAKDGTGRNPSYEQYF
TGCAGTGCTAAGGATGGGACAGGGAGAAACCCTTCCTACGAGCAGTACTTC
>TRBV6-5|.|TRBJ1-2|many
CASSTTASYGYTF
TGTGCCAGCAGTACGACAGCTAGCTATGGCTACACCTTC
>TRBV6-9|TRBD1|TRBJ1-1|few
CASSYTTGANTEAFF
TGTGCCAGCAGTTACACCACAGGGGCGAACACTGAAGCTTTCTTT
>TRBV5-1|.|TRBJ2-3|many
CASTGQDTTDTQYF
TGCGCCAGCACCGGACAAGATACCACAGATACGCAGTATTTT
>TRBV12-5|TRBD2|TRBJ2-2|few
CASGLIAGGPSTGELFF
TGTGCTAGTGGTTTGATAGCGGGGGGGCCGAGCACCGGGGAGCTGTTTTTT
>TRBV5-1|TRBD1|TRBJ2-7|.
CASSLTQGAPYEQYF
TGCGCCAGCAGCTTAACACAGGGGGCGCCCTACGAGCAGTACTTC
>TRBV14|.|TRBJ2-3|many
CASSHYYTDTQYF
TGTGCCAGCAGCCACTACTACACAGATACGCAGTATTTT
>TRBV4-2|TRBD2|TRBJ2-5|few
CASSQDGAGGLGTQYF
TGTGCCAGCAGCCAAGATGGAGCGGGGGGATTAGGGACCCAGTACTTC
>TRBV29-1|TRBD1|TRBJ1-2|.
CSVEGQGADGYTF
TGCAGCGTTGAGGGGCAGGGGGCGGATGGCTACACCTTC
>TRBV19|TRBD1|TRBJ1-2|.
CATKDPDRGQIYGYTF
TGTGCCACCAAGGACCCGGACAGGGGGCAAATCTATGGCTACACCTTC
>TRBV7-6|.|TRBJ2-3|.
CASSLAQSILTDTQYF
TGTGCCAGCAGCTTAGCGCAGTCCATTTTAACAGATACGCAGTATTTT
>TRBV3-1|.|TRBJ1-2|few
CASSQETYRLYGYTF
TGTGCCAGCAGCCAAGAAACGTACCGGCTCTATGGCTACACCTTC
>TRBV6-1|TRBD2|TRBJ2-1|many
CASSEVLAGYNEQFF
TGTGCCAGCAGTGAAGTACTAGCGGGGTACAATGAGCAGTTCTTC
>TRBV7-9|.|TRBJ2-7|many
CASSPGRLGSYEQYF
TGTGCCAGCAGCCCAGGGCGTTTGGGGTCCTACGAGCAGTACTTC
>TRBV9|.|TRBJ2-7|many
CASSVGFSYEQYF
TGTGCCAGTAGTGTGGGGTTCTCCTACGAGCAGTACTTC
>TRBV25-1|TRBD2|TRBJ2-3|many
CATVGGTSTDTQYF
TGTGCCACCGTGGGGGGGACCAGCACAGATACGCAGTATTTT
>TRBV7-9|.|TRBJ2-7|few
CASSGSGYEQYF
TGTGCCAGCTCTGGGAGTGGCTACGAGCAGTACTTC
>TRBV29-1|.|TRBJ2-2|many
CSVVGMGAGELFF
TGCAGCGTTGTTGGGATGGGGGCCGGGGAGCTGTTTTTT